This TCR beta chain stems from a study of T cells in Graves' hyperthyroidism and ophthalmopathy. RNA transcripts served as the template for amplifying TCR beta CDR3 regions. A first-round RT-PCR of the TCR CDR3 used the HTBI primer set. TCRdb recomputed calls from the multiplex PCR reads with MiXCR, one row per CDR3 protein. This table holds hundreds of thousands of distinct CDR3 sequences, 30% to 40% found once. Material: blood. The receptor was derived from a woman in her forties with Graves' hyperthyroidism.

CDR3 region: CASSPFKGGDTGELFF. The CDR3 coding sequence is TGCGCCAGCAGCCCGTTTAAGGGCGGTGACACCGGGGAGCTGTTTTTT. The chain links TRBV5-1 to TRBJ2-2, with D unresolved. CDR1 is SGHRS, CDR2 YFSETQ, per germline. The CDR3 has 16 amino acids. V lost 4 bases to trimming and J lost 3 bases, with 16 bases between them.